The rows below give T cell receptor beta chains drawn from one sample of a study of blood T cells in healthy people across ages. TCRdb reprocessed the 5' RACE reads via MiXCR and lists one record per CDR3 protein. This sample has over 300,000 distinct CDR3 sequences, with approximately 51% found just once. Input material: blood. The receptors here all came from a man between 60 and 75 years old in good health. The CDR3 runs from the conserved cysteine through the conserved F or W. D genes are given only for firm matches. Rows give clone size only sometimes, using once, few, many, or a class for an expanded clone.

>TRBJ2-6|.|TRBV6-2/TRBV6-3|.
TGTGCCAGCAGTTACTCGCAGGGTCGACCCTCTGGGGCCAACGTCCTGACTTTC
CASSYSQGRPSGANVLTF
>TRBJ2-7|.|TRBV10-3|few
TGTGCCACGGCGGCCGCAAGTGGGTACGAGCAGTACTTC
CATAAASGYEQYF
>TRBJ1-2|.|TRBV29-1|few
TGCAGCGTTGAAGTAGGACGGGGCTACACCTTC
CSVEVGRGYTF
>TRBJ2-7|.|TRBV11-2|.
TGTGCCAGCAGCTTAGATGGAGCGGGCCTCGAGCAGTACTTC
CASSLDGAGLEQYF
>TRBJ2-3|.|TRBV3-1|.
TGTGCCAGCAGCCCTACAGGCCTCCACACAGATACGCAGTATTTT
CASSPTGLHTDTQYF
>TRBJ2-7|TRBD2|TRBV5-4|.
TGTGCCAGCAGCCCCCCGGGACTAGCGGGAGGATCCTACGAGCAGTACTTC
CASSPPGLAGGSYEQYF
>TRBJ2-3|TRBD2|TRBV28|.
TGTGCCAGCCGAAGAGAAGCGGGAGGGCCCGGCACAGATACGCAGTATTTT
CASRREAGGPGTDTQYF
>TRBJ2-5|.|TRBV24-1|.
TGTGCCACCAGTTCGACTGGATCGGAGACCCAGTACTTC
CATSSTGSETQYF
>TRBJ1-1|.|TRBV5-1|.
TGCGCCAGCAGCTTGCAGGGAGGGTTGAACACTGAAGCTTTCTTT
CASSLQGGLNTEAFF
>TRBJ2-6|.|TRBV9|.
TGTGCCAGCAGCGCGCGACAGGAGGTCGCCAACGTCCTGACTTTC
CASSARQEVANVLTF
>TRBJ2-5|.|TRBV7-2|many
TGTGCCAGCACCTCCTATCTCCAAGAGACCCAGTACTTC
CASTSYLQETQYF
>TRBJ1-2|TRBD1|TRBV12-3/TRBV12-4|.
TGTGCCAGCAGTAATCCGGGACAGGGATTTTGGGGCTACACCTTC
CASSNPGQGFWGYTF
>TRBJ1-2|TRBD1|TRBV19|many
TGTGCCAGTAGAGACAGGGCTAACTATGGCTACACCTTC
CASRDRANYGYTF
>TRBJ1-5|.|TRBV28|.
TGTGCCAGCAGTTTGCTGGGGAGAACTCAGCCCCAGCATTTT
CASSLLGRTQPQHF
>TRBJ2-7|.|TRBV24-1|.
TGTGCCACCAGTGATTATCGGGACGAGCAGTACTTC
CATSDYRDEQYF
>TRBJ2-5|.|TRBV15|.
TGTGCCACCAGCAGAGATGGGGGGATCGCGACCCAGTACTTC
CATSRDGGIATQYF
>TRBJ2-3|TRBD2|TRBV10-3|.
TGTGCCATCAGTGACAAAGCGGGGCCGACAGATACGCAGTATTTT
CAISDKAGPTDTQYF
>TRBJ1-1|TRBD1|TRBV12-3/TRBV12-4|many
TGTGCCAGCAGCCATGTATGGGACAGGGATTGGACGAACACTGAAGCTTTCTTT
CASSHVWDRDWTNTEAFF
>TRBJ2-7|TRBD1|TRBV20-1|.
TGCAGTGCAAGACAGGGGTCCTCCTACGAGCAGTACTTC
CSARQGSSYEQYF
>TRBJ1-2|TRBD1|TRBV10-1|.
TGCGCCAGCAGTGATACCGGACAGGGGAGTTCTGGCTACACCTTC
CASSDTGQGSSGYTF
>TRBJ2-1|TRBD1|TRBV14|.
TGTGCCAGCAGCCAAGATACAGGGGGGATATACAATGAGCAGTTCTTC
CASSQDTGGIYNEQFF
>TRBJ2-1|.|TRBV7-9|few
TGTGCCAGCAGCTTAGTCGGGCGCAATGAGCAGTTCTTC
CASSLVGRNEQFF
>TRBJ2-1|.|TRBV6-1|.
TGTGCCAGCAGTGACAGGGAATCCAATGAGCAGTTCTTC
CASSDRESNEQFF
>TRBJ1-6|.|TRBV20-1|once
TGCAGTGCTATGTCAGGGAGTAATTCACCCCTCCACTTT
CSAMSGSNSPLHF
>TRBJ2-6|.|TRBV11-2|many
TGTGCCAGCAGCTCAAGGGACCTTGGGGCCAACGTCCTGACTTTC
CASSSRDLGANVLTF
>TRBJ2-1|.|TRBV19|.
TGTGCCAGTAGTAGGAATTTTGGGGACAATGAGCAGTTCTTC
CASSRNFGDNEQFF
>TRBJ2-5|.|TRBV29-1|many
TGCAGCGTTGAGAGGGCGGCGGAGACCCAGTACTTC
CSVERAAETQYF
>TRBJ2-3|.|TRBV7-2|few
TGTGCCAGCAGCTCCCTCGGGGGAGGCATAATCACAGATACGCAGTATTTT
CASSSLGGGIITDTQYF
>TRBJ2-7|.|TRBV2|few
TGTGCCAGCAGAGGAAGCGGGCGACCTCCTAGCTCCTACGAGCAGTACTTC
CASRGSGRPPSSYEQYF
>TRBJ1-1|TRBD1|TRBV11-2|.
TGTGCCAGCAGCCAATTCACAGGGGCCACTGAAGCTTTCTTT
CASSQFTGATEAFF
>TRBJ2-4|.|TRBV12-3/TRBV12-4|.
TGTGCCAGCAGCCTCCGGGGCATGCTAGCCAAAAACATTCAGTACTTC
CASSLRGMLAKNIQYF
>TRBJ2-1|.|TRBV30|.
TGTGCCTGGAGTGACGTAGGGGGCAATGAGCAGTTCTTC
CAWSDVGGNEQFF
>TRBJ2-7|.|TRBV5-1|once
TGCGCCAGCAGCTCGGGACTTATCTCCTACGAGCAGTACTTC
CASSSGLISYEQYF
>TRBJ1-4|.|TRBV19|once
TGTGCCAGTATGGGGGTGGGGAACGAAAAACTGTTTTTT
CASMGVGNEKLFF
>TRBJ2-1|TRBD2|TRBV5-6|.
TGTGCCAGCAGCTTCTTTGCGGGAGGGTACAATGAGCAGTTCTTC
CASSFFAGGYNEQFF
>TRBJ1-2|TRBD1|TRBV9|.
TGTGCCAGCAGCGTAACGGTTGACAGGGCTTTTGGCTACACCTTC
CASSVTVDRAFGYTF
>TRBJ2-1|.|TRBV11-2|few
TGTGCCAGCAGCTCGCTTACCTCCTACAATGAGCAGTTCTTC
CASSSLTSYNEQFF
>TRBJ2-7|TRBD2|TRBV28|.
TGTGCCAGCAGGGGACTAGCGGGGCAACCCTCCTACGAGCAGTACTTC
CASRGLAGQPSYEQYF
>TRBJ2-1|TRBD2|TRBV2|.
TGTGCCAGCATTGACAGCGGGGTCTACAATGAGCAGTTCTTC
CASIDSGVYNEQFF
>TRBJ1-4|TRBD1|TRBV20-1|few
TGCAGTGCTAGGCCGGGACAGGGGCTTTCCTTTAATGAAAAACTGTTTTTT
CSARPGQGLSFNEKLFF
>TRBJ2-4|TRBD2|TRBV28|.
TGTGCAAGCGGGATCTTAGCCAAAAACATTCAGTACTTC
CASGILAKNIQYF